This T cell receptor beta chain stems from a study of blood T cell repertoires in COVID-19. Looking at the study overall: Donors in the United States, Italy and Spain gave samples during acute or convalescent COVID-19. PBMCs, B-cell-depleted T cells, or T cells provided the cDNA or gDNA that made up the material.

The V gene's germline CDR1 is SGHRS and CDR2 YFSETQ. J gave up 0 bases and V 0 bases, and 0 bases lay outside the gene matches. CDR3 length: 16 residues. In the case of this clone: This sample includes further DNA sequences coding for the same CDR3.

The method was immunoSEQ multiplex PCR; TCRdb's version includes in-frame clones alone and lacks a portion of them. This sample has about 300,000 clones; around 84% occur once, and the top ten carry about 4.6%. The material sequenced was PBMCs or T cells enriched from blood (not recorded which). The source of this sequence is a man under 40 who had recovered from COVID-19. V and J are TRBV5-1 and TRBJ1-4; 9 nucleotides align to TRBD1. CDR3 sequence (DNA): TGCGCCAGCAGCTTGGGACAGGGGGCAACTAATGAAAAACTGTTTTTT. As protein: CASSLGQGATNEKLFF.